The rows below give T cell receptor beta chains drawn from one sample of a study of blood T cell repertoires in COVID-19. Only in-frame clones appear in the TCRdb table, and some are missing; sequencing was by immunoSEQ multiplex PCR. The repertoire holds roughly 200,000 clones, with around 83% as singletons. The sequenced sample was PBMCs or T cells enriched from blood (not recorded which). These receptors all come from a middle-aged man who had recovered from COVID-19. Both conserved end residues are part of each CDR3. The D gene is left open where the match is weak. Size is stated for part of the rows, as once, few or many counts, or as a class when the clone is expanded.

D | size | J | V | CDR3 | DNA
TRBD1 | NA | TRBJ1-4 | TRBV28 | CASWDRGLNEELFF | TGTGCCAGCTGGGACAGGGGGCTTAATGAGGAACTGTTTTTT
NA | many | TRBJ1-2 | TRBV7-8 | CASSLVAGVLANYGYTF | TGTGCCAGCAGCTTAGTGGCAGGGGTCCTAGCTAACTATGGCTACACCTTC
TRBD1 | few | TRBJ1-3 | TRBV5-4 | CASSPGGESGNTIYF | TGTGCCAGCAGCCCAGGGGGCGAATCTGGAAACACCATATATTTT
TRBD2 | NA | TRBJ2-7 | TRBV10-1 | CASSESVGGYGNEQYF | TGCGCCAGCAGTGAGTCTGTGGGGGGGTATGGTAACGAGCAGTACTTC
TRBD1 | NA | TRBJ1-2 | TRBV10-3 | CASLGTGYGYTF | TGTGCCTCGCTAGGGACAGGCTATGGCTACACCTTC
NA | NA | TRBJ1-2 | TRBV11-2 | CASRRIGGTNYGYTF | TGTGCCAGCAGGCGCATAGGGGGTACGAACTATGGCTACACCTTC
TRBD1 | NA | TRBJ1-3 | TRBV19 | CASKNPGQLNTIYF | TGTGCCAGTAAAAATCCGGGACAGTTAAACACCATATATTTT
NA | NA | TRBJ2-4 | TRBV27 | CASSQAQTPNIQYF | TGTGCCAGCAGCCAGGCCCAAACCCCTAACATTCAGTACTTC
TRBD1 | NA | TRBJ2-7 | TRBV11-3 | CASSLVWRDRRSEQYF | TGTGCCAGCAGCTTAGTATGGAGGGACAGGAGGTCCGAGCAGTACTTC
NA | NA | TRBJ1-4 | TRBV4-1 | CASSRIRAQRAVANEKLFF | TGCGCCAGCAGCCGAATCCGGGCCCAAAGAGCGGTGGCTAATGAAAAACTGTTTTTT
NA | NA | TRBJ1-5 | TRBV28 | CASTFPSGETDPSNQPQHF | TGTGCCAGCACTTTCCCGTCAGGGGAAACCGATCCGAGCAATCAGCCCCAGCATTTT
TRBD1 | many | TRBJ2-1 | TRBV30 | CAWYTGQGDNEQFF | TGTGCCTGGTACACGGGACAGGGCGACAATGAGCAGTTCTTC
TRBD1 | NA | TRBJ1-2 | TRBV29-1 | CSVSREGTGVYGYTF | TGCAGCGTTTCCAGAGAGGGGACAGGCGTCTATGGCTACACCTTC
NA | NA | TRBJ1-2 | TRBV18 | CASSPVDRTNYGYTF | TGTGCCAGCTCACCGGTTGACAGGACCAACTATGGCTACACCTTC
NA | NA | TRBJ2-1 | TRBV29-1 | CCGTLTYNEQFF | TGCTGCGGGACACTCACCTACAATGAGCAGTTCTTC